This TCR beta chain was profiled in a study of blood T cell repertoires in COVID-19 (dated by TCRdb to the early 2020s). In terms of the full investigation: Samples from collaborators originated in the United States, Italy and Spain and spanned both the acute and convalescent phases of COVID-19. The material from the prospective study consisted of cDNA or gDNA derived from T cells, B-cell-depleted T cells, or PBMCs. Subjects who had been exposed to COVID-19, were actively infected with it, or had recovered from it provided the deeply sampled blood TCRbeta repertoires that made up the dataset. The repertoires were made available in a free public database intended to serve as a resource for research on the immune response to SARS-CoV-2. The samples were drawn from the first 160 participants of the ongoing ImmuneRACE study and from 950 to 1,500 subjects provided by 6 global collaborators. Sample metadata almost always included a de-identified subject ID, COVID-19 status, age in years and sex. Where available, HLA class I and class II types were obtained from metadata supplied by the sample provider rather than from assay-based typing. What the authors observed across the whole study: The quantity of clinical and demographic metadata differed by source and by participant and was supplied without curation.

The immunoSEQ Assay, a bias-controlled multiplex PCR, was used to amplify TCRbeta CDR3 regions from genomic DNA. As for the original processing: The number of nucleated cells in each sample was estimated by amplification of reference gene primers within the assay. To quantify the absolute abundance of each unique TCRbeta CDR3 rearrangement, sequence reads were collapsed and filtered. For each sample, productive Simpson clonality was calculated as the square root of Simpson's diversity index over productive rearrangements. Sourced from immuneACCESS, this table was stored by TCRdb with only in-frame sequences that have V and J called. A share of the clones is absent; for the studies checked, an unresolved V gene accounts for under half, and the remainder has no known explanation. V, J and clone size reflect that table, while D and trimming were determined from the DNA. This sample has roughly 260,000 clones in its table, and about 87% of those were observed once. The ten largest clones capture 4% of the sample.

Samples from volunteer blood donors who had recovered from COVID-19 were contributed by a second Seattle source. Collaborating institutions collected whole blood in K2EDTA tubes following their own protocols. For TCRbeta analysis, collaborators shipped samples as frozen whole blood, isolated PBMCs, or DNA extracted from either of those sample types. CDR3 length: 15 amino acids, cysteine to phenylalanine. Only the CDR3 DNA stays, 45 bases, in frame from base 1. V is shortened by 3 bases, J by 1 base, and the region joining them spans 9 bases. Looking up the germline V gene (reference sequence) yields CDR1 MNHEY and CDR2 SMNVEV. This clone was observed a single time. No antigen is known for it. No base qualities exist here, and no much larger clone lies one base off it.

This chain is built from TRBV27 and TRBJ2-2; the D gene is perhaps TRBD1, from 5 matching bases. Source material: peripheral blood. This TCR was recovered from a man in his 60s who had recovered from COVID-19. The sequenced DNA is TGTGCCAGCAGTTTGTACCAGGGGAACACCGGGGAGCTGTTTTTT. It specifies CASSLYQGNTGELFF.